Below, 14 T cell receptor beta chains from the same sample are listed, as sequenced in a study of blood T cell repertoires in COVID-19. TCRdb's copy holds only in-frame clones and misses some; the assay was immunoSEQ multiplex PCR. The sample includes some 290,000 clones, over 80% of them seen just once. Source material: peripheral blood. The receptors were sampled from a man aged 60-69 years who had recovered from COVID-19.

With respect to this clone: At the DNA level, this CDR3 is encoded by other sequences in the same sample as well. This chain links TRBV6-5 with TRBJ2-3; 9 positions match TRBD1. The ends lost 6 bases at V and 3 bases at J; junction bases unmatched: 4. The CDR3 contains 14 residues. CDR1 MNHEY and CDR2 SVGAGI come from the germline V gene. CDR3: CASRGQGSTDTQYF. CDR3 nucleotide sequence: TGTGCCAGCAGAGGACAGGGGTCGACAGATACGCAGTATTTT.

V usage is TRBV2 and J usage is TRBJ2-1; TRBD1 might be the D (5 bases). Germline-derived CDR1 and CDR2 are SNHLY and FYNNEI. The CDR3 spans 13 residues. With 6 bases removed from V and 4 bases from J, the gap between germline ends came to 10 bases. The CDR3 loop is CASRWQGYNEQFF. The DNA for the CDR3 is TGTGCCAGCAGGTGGCAGGGTTACAATGAGCAGTTCTTC.

DNA of the CDR3: TGCAGCGTTGGGTACAGCCTCTATGGCTACACCTTC. Translated, it gives CSVGYSLYGYTF. The chain joins TRBV29-1 to TRBJ1-2; D unclear. The V and J ends lost 4 bases and 4 bases respectively, with 10 bases between them. This CDR3 is built from 12 residues. Germline V gives CDR1 SQVTM, CDR2 ANQGSEA.

DNA for the CDR3: TGTGCCAGCAGCTTAGCGCTGAGGGTCGTTGGGACTGAAGCTTTCTTT. Amino acid sequence: CASSLALRVVGTEAFF. The gene calls are TRBV7-8 and TRBJ1-1; D unresolved. V was pared by 0 bases and J by 5 bases, with 16 bases between. Germline assignment: CDR1 SGHVS and CDR2 FQNEAQ. The CDR3 length is 16 residues.

This chain connects TRBV6-5 to TRBJ1-6, with TRBD1 matching 7 bases. The germline V gene has CDR1 MNHEY and CDR2 SVGAGI. The trim removed 6 bases at V and 10 bases at J, leaving 12 bases unmatched. The CDR3 is 15 residues long. CDR3 DNA: TGTGCCAGCAGGACCGACAGGGCCCTAGAGTCACCCCTCCACTTT. It codes for CASRTDRALESPLHF.

The V call is TRBV19, the J call TRBJ1-1; D perhaps matches TRBD1 (5 bases). This CDR3 region has 12 residues. V lost 9 bases, J lost 0 bases, and 8 bases lay in between. The V gene's germline CDR1 is LNHDA and CDR2 SQIVND (reference sequence). CDR3 sequence reads: CASREMNTEAFF. The CDR3 DNA is TGTGCCAGCAGGGAAATGAACACTGAAGCTTTCTTT.

The chain has TRBV4-1 and TRBJ2-5; TRBD2 matches 11 bases. The ends lost 0 bases at V and 2 bases at J; junction bases unmatched: 8. This CDR3 contains 18 residues. Germline CDR1 is MGHRA and CDR2 is YSYEKL. The CDR3 DNA follows: TGCGCCAGCAGCCAAGACGGGACTAGCGGAAACAGGCAAGAGACCCAGTACTTC. This codes for CASSQDGTSGNRQETQYF.

The gene calls are TRBV28 and TRBJ2-4, with 10 bases aligning to TRBD1. The V gene end was trimmed by 7 bases and the J gene end by 0 bases; junction bases not matched to a gene: 3. CDR1 and CDR2 from the germline V gene are MDHEN and SYDVKM. This CDR3 is built from 15 residues. Here the CDR3 reads CASTDRGLAKNIQYF. CDR3 nucleotide sequence: TGTGCCAGCACCGACAGGGGGCTAGCCAAAAACATTCAGTACTTC.

This chain joins TRBV5-1 and TRBJ2-6; D call uncertain. Germline CDR1 is SGHRS and CDR2 is YFSETQ. The V end lost 4 bases, the J end lost 1 base, and 12 bases lay between the germline ends. The length of the CDR3 is 16 residues. CDR3 amino acids: CASSQRTESGANVLTF. As DNA, the CDR3 is TGCGCCAGCAGCCAAAGAACAGAGTCTGGGGCCAACGTCCTGACTTTC.

This clone appeared once. V is TRBV7-9 and J is TRBJ2-3, with TRBD2 matching over 8 bases. V lost 5 bases and J lost 0; bases outside the gene matches: 10. Germline assignment: CDR1 SEHNR and CDR2 FQNEAQ (reference sequence). The CDR3 consists of 17 residues. The CDR3, as DNA: TGTGCCAGCAGCCCCCCCCTACTAGCGGCTAGCACAGATACGCAGTATTTT. Translation gives CASSPPLLAASTDTQYF. Together with reference TRBV7-9 and TRBJ2-3, the CDR3 gives the full variable domain: DTGVSQNPRHKITKRGQNVTFRCDPISEHNRLYWYRQTLGQGPEFLTYFQNEAQLEKSRLLSDRFSAERPKGSFSTLEIQRTEQGDSAMYLCASSPPLLAASTDTQYFGPGTRLTVL.

This clone was observed a few times. The chain is built from TRBV2 and TRBJ1-1, with 9 nucleotides matching TRBD1. The V gene's germline CDR1 is SNHLY and CDR2 FYNNEI. V shed 2 bases and J 7 bases; nucleotides not matched to a gene: 11. CDR3 size: 16 residues. This CDR3 is CASSERGKQGASEAFF. For the CDR3, the DNA is TGTGCCAGCAGTGAAAGGGGGAAACAGGGGGCGAGTGAAGCTTTCTTT.

The chain combines TRBV9 with TRBJ2-1; perhaps TRBD2 as D (5 bases). CDR1 and CDR2 from the germline V gene are SGDLS and YYNGEE. Deletions cut 3 bases from V and 7 bases from J, with 23 bases between. The CDR3 sequence is 17 residues long. In DNA form, the CDR3 reads TGTGCCAGCAGCGCGTTCTCGGTCGGGGTAGGGAAGAATGAGCAGTTCTTC. Its protein product is CASSAFSVGVGKNEQFF.

V and J are TRBV6-5 and TRBJ1-5; TRBD1 matches at 7 bases. CDR1 MNHEY and CDR2 SVGAGI come from the germline V gene. CDR3 size: 14 residues. V lost 2 bases, J lost 7 bases, and 5 bases stayed unmatched. CDR3 loop: CASSYGGGGQPQHF. CDR3 coding DNA: TGTGCCAGCAGTTACGGAGGGGGCGGACAGCCCCAGCATTTT.

This clone showed up just once. The chain joins TRBV6-5 to TRBJ2-3; tentative D call: TRBD1 (6 bases). Trimming removed 0 bases from V and 1 base from J, with 8 bases in between. Germline values: CDR1 MNHEY, CDR2 SVGAGI. The CDR3 runs 15 residues. CDR3 DNA sequence: TGTGCCAGCAGTTACTCGGGGGCCCGCACAGATACGCAGTATTTT. Protein sequence: CASSYSGARTDTQYF.